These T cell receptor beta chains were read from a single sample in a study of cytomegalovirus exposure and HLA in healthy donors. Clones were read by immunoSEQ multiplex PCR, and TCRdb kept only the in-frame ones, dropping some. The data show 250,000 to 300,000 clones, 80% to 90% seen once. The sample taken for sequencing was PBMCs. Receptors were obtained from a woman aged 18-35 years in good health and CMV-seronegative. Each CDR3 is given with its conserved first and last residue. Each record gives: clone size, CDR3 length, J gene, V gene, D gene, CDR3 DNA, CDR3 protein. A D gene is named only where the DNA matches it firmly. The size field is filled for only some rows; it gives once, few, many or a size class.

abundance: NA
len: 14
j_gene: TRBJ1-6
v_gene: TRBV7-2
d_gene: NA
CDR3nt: TGTGCCAGCAGCTTACTACAGAATAATTCACCCCTCCACTTT
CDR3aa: CASSLLQNNSPLHF

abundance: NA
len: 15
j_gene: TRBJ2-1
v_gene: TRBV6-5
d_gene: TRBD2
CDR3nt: TGTGCCAGCAGTACCGGGACTATAACTTACAATGAGCAGTTCTTC
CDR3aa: CASSTGTITYNEQFF

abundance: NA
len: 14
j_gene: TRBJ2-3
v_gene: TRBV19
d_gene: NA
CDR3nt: TGTGCCAGTAGTCTGGACATTAGCACAGATACGCAGTATTTT
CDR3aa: CASSLDISTDTQYF

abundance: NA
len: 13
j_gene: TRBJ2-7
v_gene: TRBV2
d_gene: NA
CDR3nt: TGTGCCAGCAGTGAACAGGGTAATGGCGAGCAGTACTTC
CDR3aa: CASSEQGNGEQYF

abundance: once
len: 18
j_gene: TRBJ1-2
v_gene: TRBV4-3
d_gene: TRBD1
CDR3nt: TGCGCCAGCAGCCACCGACGTGGGGGACAGGCCTGGTCTTATGGCTACACCTTC
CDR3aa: CASSHRRGGQAWSYGYTF

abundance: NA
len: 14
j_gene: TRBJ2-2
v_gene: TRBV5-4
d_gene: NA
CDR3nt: TGTGCCAGCAGGACGACAGGGAACACCGGGGAGCTGTTTTTT
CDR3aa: CASRTTGNTGELFF

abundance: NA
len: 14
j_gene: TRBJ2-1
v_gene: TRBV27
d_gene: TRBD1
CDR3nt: TGTGCCAGCTCTAACTCGGGACAGGGCAATGAGCAGTTCTTC
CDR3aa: CASSNSGQGNEQFF

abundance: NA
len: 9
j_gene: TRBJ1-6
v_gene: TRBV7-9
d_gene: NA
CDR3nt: TGTGCCAGCTCGGTAGCTTTCCACTTT
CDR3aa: CASSVAFHF

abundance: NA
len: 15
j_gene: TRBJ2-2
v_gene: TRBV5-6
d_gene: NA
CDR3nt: TGTGCCAGCAGCTTAACCCTTACAGGCGCCGGGGAGCTGTTTTTT
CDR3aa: CASSLTLTGAGELFF

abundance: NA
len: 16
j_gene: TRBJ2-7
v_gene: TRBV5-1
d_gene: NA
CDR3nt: TGCGCCAGCAGCTTGGTGGTGGCTCGGCAGGACTACGAGCAGTACTTC
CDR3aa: CASSLVVARQDYEQYF

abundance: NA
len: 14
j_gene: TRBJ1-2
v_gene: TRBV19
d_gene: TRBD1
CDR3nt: TGTGCCAGTACCGGACGGGGACAGGACTATGGCTACACCTTC
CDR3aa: CASTGRGQDYGYTF

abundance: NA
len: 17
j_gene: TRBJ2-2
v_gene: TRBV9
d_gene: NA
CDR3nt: TGTGCCAGCAGCATATCTGGCCGCCTGGCGAACACCGGGGAGCTGTTTTTT
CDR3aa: CASSISGRLANTGELFF

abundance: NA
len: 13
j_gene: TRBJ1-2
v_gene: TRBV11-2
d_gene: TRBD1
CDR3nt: TGTGCCAGCAGCGAACGGACAGGCTATGGCTACACCTTC
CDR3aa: CASSERTGYGYTF

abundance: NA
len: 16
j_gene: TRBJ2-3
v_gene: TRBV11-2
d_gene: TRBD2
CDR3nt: TGTGCCAGCAGCGCCCGGACTAGCGGGGGCACAGATACGCAGTATTTT
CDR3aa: CASSARTSGGTDTQYF

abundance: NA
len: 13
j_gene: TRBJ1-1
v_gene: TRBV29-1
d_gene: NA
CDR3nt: TGCAGCGTTGTCAACAGGGAAGACACTGAAGCTTTCTTT
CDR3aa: CSVVNREDTEAFF

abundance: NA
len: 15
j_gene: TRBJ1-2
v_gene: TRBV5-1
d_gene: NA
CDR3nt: TGCGCCAGCAGCCCAGGTGGGACATCGCAATATGGCTACACCTTC
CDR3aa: CASSPGGTSQYGYTF

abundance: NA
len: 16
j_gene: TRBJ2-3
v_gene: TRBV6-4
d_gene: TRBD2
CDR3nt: TGTGCCAGCAGTGACACGGCGGGAGGGCCGACAGATACGCAGTATTTT
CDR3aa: CASSDTAGGPTDTQYF

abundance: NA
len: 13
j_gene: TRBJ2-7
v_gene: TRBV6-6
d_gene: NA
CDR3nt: TGTGCCAGCAGTGAGGGAAGCTCCTACGAGCAGTACTTC
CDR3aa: CASSEGSSYEQYF

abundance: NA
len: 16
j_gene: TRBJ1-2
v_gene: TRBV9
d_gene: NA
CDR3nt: TGTGCCAGCAGCGTAGTACCCTGGGGCAGGGTGGATGGCTACACCTTC
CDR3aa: CASSVVPWGRVDGYTF

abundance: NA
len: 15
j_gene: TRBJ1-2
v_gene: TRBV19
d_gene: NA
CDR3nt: TGTGCCAGTAGGACGACAGCCACTTTTAACTATGGCTACACCTTC
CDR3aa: CASRTTATFNYGYTF

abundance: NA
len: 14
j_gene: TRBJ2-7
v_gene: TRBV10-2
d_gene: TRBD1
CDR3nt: TGCGCCAGCAGAGCCGGGACAGGGCCCTACGAGCAGTACTTC
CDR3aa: CASRAGTGPYEQYF

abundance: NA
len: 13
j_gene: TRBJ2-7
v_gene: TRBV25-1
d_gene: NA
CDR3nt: TGTGCCAGCAGTGAGAGGTTTTCTTACGAGCAGTACTTC
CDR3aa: CASSERFSYEQYF

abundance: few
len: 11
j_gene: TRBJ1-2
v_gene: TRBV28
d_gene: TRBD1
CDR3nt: TGTGCCAGCACCGGACAGGGGTCGCGCACCTTC
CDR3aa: CASTGQGSRTF

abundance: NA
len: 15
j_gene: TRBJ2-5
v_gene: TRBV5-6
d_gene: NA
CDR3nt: TGTGCCAGCAGTCGCCGGCCTGCAAGGAGGGAGACCCAGTACTTC
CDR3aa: CASSRRPARRETQYF

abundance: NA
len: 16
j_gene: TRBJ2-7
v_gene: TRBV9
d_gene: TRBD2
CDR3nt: TGTGCCAGCAGCGTAGGAGGGACTAGCGGATTCTACGAGCAGTACTTC
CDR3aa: CASSVGGTSGFYEQYF

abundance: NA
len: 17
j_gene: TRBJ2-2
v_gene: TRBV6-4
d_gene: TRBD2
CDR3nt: TGTGCCAGCAGCCGCGATACTAGCGGGGGACGCACCGGGGAGCTGTTTTTT
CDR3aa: CASSRDTSGGRTGELFF

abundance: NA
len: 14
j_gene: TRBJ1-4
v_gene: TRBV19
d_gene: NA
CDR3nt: TGTGCCAGTAGTCGTCAGGCTAGCAATGAAAAACTGTTTTTT
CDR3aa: CASSRQASNEKLFF

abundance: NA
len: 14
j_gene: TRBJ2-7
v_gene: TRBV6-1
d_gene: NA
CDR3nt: TGTGCCAGCAGCCCCGATGTGAGCTACTACGAGCAGTACTTC
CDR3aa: CASSPDVSYYEQYF

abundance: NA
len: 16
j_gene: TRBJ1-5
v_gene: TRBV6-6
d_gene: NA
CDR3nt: TGTGCCAGCAGCGAACAGACCCCAACACCGGATCAGCCCCAGCATTTT
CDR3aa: CASSEQTPTPDQPQHF

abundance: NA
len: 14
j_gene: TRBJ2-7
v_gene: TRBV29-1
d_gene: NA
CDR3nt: TGCAGCGTAGACAGGGGTGGGGGGGCCTACGAGCAGTACTTC
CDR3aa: CSVDRGGGAYEQYF

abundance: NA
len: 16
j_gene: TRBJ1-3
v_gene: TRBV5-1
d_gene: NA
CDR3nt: TGCGCCAGCAGCTTGACAGGGCTCCCCTCTGGAAACACCATATATTTT
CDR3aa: CASSLTGLPSGNTIYF

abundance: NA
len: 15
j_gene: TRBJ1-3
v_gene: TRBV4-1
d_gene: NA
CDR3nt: TGCGCCAGCAGCCAAGTCCAGGGTAATGGAAACACCATATATTTT
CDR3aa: CASSQVQGNGNTIYF

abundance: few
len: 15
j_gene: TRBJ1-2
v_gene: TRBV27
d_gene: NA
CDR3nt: TGTGCCAGCAGTCCCACAGAACCCCCCATCTATGGCTACACCTTC
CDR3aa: CASSPTEPPIYGYTF

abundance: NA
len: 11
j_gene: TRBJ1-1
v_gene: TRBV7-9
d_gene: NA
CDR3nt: TGTGCCAGCAGCTCCCCATCTGAAGCTTTCTTT
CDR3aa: CASSSPSEAFF

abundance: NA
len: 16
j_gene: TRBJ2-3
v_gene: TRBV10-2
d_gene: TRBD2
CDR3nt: TGCGCCAGCAGTCGTCGACTAGCGGGTTTCACAGATACGCAGTATTTT
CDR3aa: CASSRRLAGFTDTQYF

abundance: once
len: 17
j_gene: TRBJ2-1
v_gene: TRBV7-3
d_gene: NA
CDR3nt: TGTGCCAGCAGCTTGGGCATCAGGGATAGCTCCTACAATGAGCAGTTCTTC
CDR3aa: CASSLGIRDSSYNEQFF

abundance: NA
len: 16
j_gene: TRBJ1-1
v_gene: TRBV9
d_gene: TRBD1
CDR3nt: TGTGCCAGCAGCGTAGCGGGGGACAGGGCGAACACTGAAGCTTTCTTT
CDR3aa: CASSVAGDRANTEAFF

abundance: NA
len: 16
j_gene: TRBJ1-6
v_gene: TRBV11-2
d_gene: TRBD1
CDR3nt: TGTGCCAGCAGCTCCCGGGGGTCCAGGGGGAATTCACCCCTCCACTTT
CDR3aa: CASSSRGSRGNSPLHF

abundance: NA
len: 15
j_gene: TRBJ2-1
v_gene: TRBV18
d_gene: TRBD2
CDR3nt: TGTGCCAGCTCAACAAGCGGGAGGGAATACAATGAGCAGTTCTTC
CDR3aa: CASSTSGREYNEQFF

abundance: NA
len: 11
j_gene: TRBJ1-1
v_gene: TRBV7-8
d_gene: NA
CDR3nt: TGTGCCAGCAGCTTAGCGAGCCGGGCTTTCTTT
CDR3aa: CASSLASRAFF